This T cell receptor beta chain was obtained from a study of blood T cell repertoires in COVID-19. Study-level information: Whether acute or convalescent, the COVID-19 samples came from the United States, Italy and Spain. T cells, B-cell-depleted T cells, or PBMCs supplied cDNA or gDNA.

CDR1 MNHEY and CDR2 SVGAGI come from the germline V gene. The CDR3 has 16 residues. V was shortened by 2 bases and J by 0 bases, with 10 bases between the two germline ends. Seattle enrolled patients during active infection and tracked them longitudinally. As processed by the authors: Scientists estimated how many nucleated cells there were by amplifying reference gene primers. Sequenced by immunoSEQ multiplex PCR; TCRdb stores in-frame clones only, minus some. That table is the source of V, J and clone size, and D and trimming were worked out from the DNA. The profile covers roughly 300,000 clones, with 75% to 95% appearing a single time and roughly 7.3% taken by the ten largest.

Sequencing was performed on peripheral blood. This receptor was identified in a woman aged 25 to 39 with COVID-19, enrolled during active disease. V gene TRBV6-5 combines with J gene TRBJ2-2, with D unresolved. The CDR3 reads CASSYLPRTNTGELFF. CDR3 coding DNA: TGTGCCAGCAGTTACCTTCCCAGGACGAACACCGGGGAGCTGTTTTTT.